Listed here are 6 T cell receptor beta chains from one sample, sequenced in a study of persistence of HIV-infected CD4 T cells. Their cognate antigens are unknown. Overlapping HIV-1 Gag 15-mer peptides at about 1 ug per peptide per mL were used. Memory cells lacking CD40L and CD69 with high CD45RO were sorted. The libraries were made with immunoSEQ version 4 in survey mode. Assay: immunoSEQ multiplex PCR; the TCRdb copy retains only in-frame clones and omits some. The sample records 30,000 or so clones, 65% to 90% being singletons. The sample consisted of CD4+ T cells sorted from PBMCs after roughly 19-hour stimulation, taken from a patient who received antiretroviral therapy. All receptors come from an adult woman with HIV who was CMV-seropositive.

V is TRBV12-3 or TRBV12-4 and J is TRBJ2-2; D is ambiguous. Trimming removed 3 bases at V and 5 bases at J, with 7 bases between. The CDR3 consists of 13 residues. The chain's CDR3 is CASSFPGTGELFF. CDR3 in DNA: TGTGCCAGCAGTTTCCCCGGTACCGGGGAGCTGTTTTTT.

This clone was seen only once. One end of the junction is discordant with germline, which a read error may explain. The CDR3 loop reads CASRLGPVLGGYTF. The CDR3 DNA reads as TGTGCCAGCAGATTAGGACCAGTTCTGGGTGGCTACACCTTC. The chain joins TRBV7-2 to TRBJ1-2, with D unclear. This CDR3 spans 14 amino acids. The germline V gene has CDR1 SGHTA and CDR2 FQGNSA. The complete variable domain, with remaining parts taken from reference TRBV7-2 and TRBJ1-2, reads GAGVSQSPSNKVTEKGKDVELRCDPISGHTALYWYRQSLGQGLEFLIYFQGNSAPDKSGLPSDRFSAERTGGSVSTLTIQRTQQEDSAVYLCASRLGPVLGGYTFGSGTRLTVV.

This sequence joins TRBV5-1 and TRBJ2-7; TRBD1 is a possible D gene (7 bases). V lost 6 bases to trimming and J lost 6 bases, with 19 bases between them. CDR3 length: 14 residues. Germline V gene sequence: CDR1 SGHRS, CDR2 YFSETQ. CDR3 sequence: CASTPGTEGGEQYF. The CDR3 nucleotides read TGCGCCAGCACCCCTGGGACAGAGGGAGGCGAGCAGTACTTC.

The chain joins TRBV10-3 to TRBJ1-1; D unresolved. Germline V gene sequence: CDR1 ENHRY, CDR2 SYGVKD. The V end lost 7 bases, the J end lost 0 bases, and 12 bases lay between the germline ends. CDR3 size: 14 residues. In DNA form, the CDR3 reads TGTGCCATCAAAGTTGGAGGGATGAACACTGAAGCTTTCTTT. Protein: CAIKVGGMNTEAFF.

The chain combines TRBV5-6 with TRBJ2-1; D is unresolved. The CDR3 is made up of 13 amino acids. Germline CDR1 reads SGHDT; CDR2 reads YYEEEE. Trimming cost V 1 base and J 8 bases, with 10 bases left between them. The CDR3: CASSLISIHEQFF. CDR3 nucleotides: TGTGCCAGCAGCTTGATTAGCATCCATGAGCAGTTCTTC.

The CDR3 sequence is CASSPPGQRDGYTF. Here the CDR3 DNA reads TGTGCCAGCAGCCCCCCGGGGCAAAGGGATGGCTACACCTTC. V gene TRBV7-2 combines with J gene TRBJ1-2; perhaps TRBD1 as D (5 bases). Trimming shortened V by 5 bases and J by 6 bases, and 16 bases separated the two germline ends. The CDR3 extends over 14 amino acids. The germline CDR1 and CDR2 sequences are SGHTA and FQGNSA.